This TCR beta chain was sequenced in a study of blood T cell repertoires in COVID-19. Across the study: The origin of the acute and convalescent COVID-19 samples was the United States, Italy and Spain.

Clones were read by immunoSEQ multiplex PCR, and TCRdb kept only the in-frame ones, dropping some. The sample carries approximately 350,000 clones, 65% to 90% recorded once. Enrolled during active infection, Seattle patients were then followed longitudinally. V was clipped by 5 bases and J by 0 bases, with 18 bases between them. Germline loops: CDR1 SEHNR, CDR2 FQNEAQ (reference sequence). The CDR3 runs 17 residues. The chain combines TRBV7-9 with TRBJ2-3, with D unclear. Sequencing was carried out using peripheral blood. The clonotype comes from a woman aged 55-69 years with COVID-19, enrolled during active disease. CDR3 protein: CASSPYYRVTSTDTQYF. In DNA, the CDR3 is TGTGCCAGCAGCCCCTACTACCGGGTTACTAGCACAGATACGCAGTATTTT.